The rows below give T cell receptor beta chains drawn from one sample of a study of cytomegalovirus exposure and HLA in healthy donors. Assay: immunoSEQ multiplex PCR; the TCRdb copy retains only in-frame clones and omits some. The profile shows roughly 61,000 clones, more than 70% of them singletons. The sequenced sample consisted of PBMCs. These receptors all stem from a male donor in good health and CMV-seronegative. Both conserved end residues are part of each CDR3. Fields, in order: J gene, V gene, D gene, clone size, CDR3 DNA, CDR3 protein. A D gene is named only where the DNA matches it firmly. Only some rows state a clone size, as once, few, many or a class for expanded clones.

>TRBJ2-7|TRBV5-1|NA|NA
TGCGCCAGCAGCTTGACAGGGACCTACGAGCAGTACTTC
CASSLTGTYEQYF
>TRBJ2-2|TRBV7-3|NA|NA
TGTGCCAGCAGCGCGACCGGGGAGCTGTTTTTT
CASSATGELFF
>TRBJ1-1|TRBV1|NA|NA
TGCACCAGCAGCCAACGACCGGGGAACACTGAAGCTTTCTTT
CTSSQRPGNTEAFF
>TRBJ2-7|TRBV9|NA|NA
TGTGCCAGCAGCGTAGGCGGGGAATCCTACGAGCAGTACTTC
CASSVGGESYEQYF
>TRBJ1-2|TRBV28|TRBD1|NA
TGTGCCAGCATTCTCACAGGGGGCGGGAGCTATGGCTACACCTTC
CASILTGGGSYGYTF
>TRBJ1-6|TRBV2|NA|NA
TGTGCCAGCAGACGGACAGTTCGCTCCTATAATTCACCCCTCCACTTT
CASRRTVRSYNSPLHF
>TRBJ1-2|TRBV20-1|NA|NA
TGCAGTACTCAGGGCCTGGGTGGCTACACCTTC
CSTQGLGGYTF
>TRBJ2-5|TRBV5-1|TRBD2|NA
TGCGCCAGCAGCTTGGGGGATCTAGCGGGGGCCCAAGAGACCCAGTACTTC
CASSLGDLAGAQETQYF
>TRBJ2-7|TRBV19|TRBD2|NA
TGTGCCAGTGCCAGCGGGGATAACGAGCAGTACTTC
CASASGDNEQYF
>TRBJ2-5|TRBV19|TRBD2|NA
TGTGCCAGTAGTATGGGTTCTAGCGGAGAGACCCAGTACTTC
CASSMGSSGETQYF
>TRBJ1-1|TRBV10-3|NA|NA
TGTGCCATCGGGGGGGTAGGGGGCACTGAAGCTTTCTTT
CAIGGVGGTEAFF
>TRBJ1-1|TRBV7-9|NA|NA
TGTGCCAGCAGCTCAGCCTTTACCGGGGACACTGAAGCTTTCTTT
CASSSAFTGDTEAFF
>TRBJ2-7|TRBV20-1|NA|NA
TGCAGTGCAGGGGACTACGAGCAGTACTTC
CSAGDYEQYF
>TRBJ1-4|TRBV19|NA|NA
TGTGCCAGTAGTATAGCGGTTGCAACTAATGAAAAACTGTTTTTT
CASSIAVATNEKLFF
>TRBJ1-2|TRBV9|NA|NA
TGTGCCAGCAGCGTCGGGGGGGGCACCTATGGCTACACCTTC
CASSVGGGTYGYTF
>TRBJ2-1|TRBV7-2|TRBD2|NA
TGTGCCAGCAGCGGCCACCGAGCGGGGGGGCCTGATGGCAATGAGCAGTTCTTC
CASSGHRAGGPDGNEQFF
>TRBJ2-3|TRBV27|TRBD1|NA
TGTGCCAGCAGTTTAAGGACAGGGGATACGCAGTATTTT
CASSLRTGDTQYF
>TRBJ1-5|TRBV5-8|NA|NA
TGTGCCAGCAGCTCTAGACCCTATCAGCCCCAGCATTTT
CASSSRPYQPQHF
>TRBJ2-5|TRBV2|NA|NA
TGTGCCAGCAGTGAAGCTAGGGGTAGCGGAAAAGAGACCCAGTACTTC
CASSEARGSGKETQYF
>TRBJ1-4|TRBV7-8|NA|NA
TGTGCCAGCAGCCCCGGAGGTAACGAAAAACTGTTTTTT
CASSPGGNEKLFF
>TRBJ2-2|TRBV14|TRBD1|NA
TGTGCCAGCAGCCCCGGAAGGCAGGGGGAGAATACCGGGGAGTTGTTTTTT
CASSPGRQGENTGELFF
>TRBJ2-2|TRBV29-1|TRBD2|NA
TGCAGCGTTGAAGGGACTAGCGGGGGCACCGGGGAGCTGTTTTTT
CSVEGTSGGTGELFF
>TRBJ1-2|TRBV29-1|TRBD1|NA
TGCAGCGTTGAAGGGACAGGGCCCCGCTATGGCTACACCTTC
CSVEGTGPRYGYTF
>TRBJ2-2|TRBV6-5|NA|NA
TGTGCCAGCAGTTCTCGTAGAATCACCGGGGAGCTGTTTTTT
CASSSRRITGELFF
>TRBJ2-7|TRBV7-6|NA|once
TGTGCCAGCAGCTTAGCCGGCGCGGACGAGCAGTACTTC
CASSLAGADEQYF
>TRBJ2-7|TRBV2|NA|NA
TGTGCCAGCAGTCCACAAAGCGAGCAGTACTTC
CASSPQSEQYF
>TRBJ2-7|TRBV6-6|NA|NA
TGTGCCAGCACTCTAGACGTTTCCTACGAGCAGTACTTC
CASTLDVSYEQYF
>TRBJ1-1|TRBV14|NA|NA
TGTGCCAGCAGCCAATGGGGGGGGCTAGGCACTGAAGCTTTCTTT
CASSQWGGLGTEAFF
>TRBJ1-1|TRBV5-1|NA|NA
TGCGCCAGCAGGTCAGGGGATGAAGCTTTCTTT
CASRSGDEAFF
>TRBJ2-2|TRBV27|TRBD2|NA
TGTGCCAGCAACCCACTAGCGGGGGGGACCGGGGAGCTGTTTTTT
CASNPLAGGTGELFF
>TRBJ1-2|TRBV6-5|TRBD1|NA
TGTGCCAGCAGTTCTGACAGGGAGAGTGGCTACACCTTC
CASSSDRESGYTF
>TRBJ1-1|TRBV4-2|NA|medium-sized
TGTGCCAGCAGCCAAGGTCTAGGGGCGAGCACTGAAGCTTTCTTT
CASSQGLGASTEAFF
>TRBJ2-5|TRBV14|TRBD2|few
TGTGCCAGCAGCTTCTATAGCGGGGGCCAAGAGACCCAGTACTTC
CASSFYSGGQETQYF
>TRBJ2-1|TRBV14|TRBD1|NA
TGTGCCAGCAGCCAAGTGACAGGGGTGGACAATGAGCAGTTCTTC
CASSQVTGVDNEQFF
>TRBJ2-5|TRBV10-3|TRBD2|NA
TGTGCCATCAGTGAGTCGGGTACGAGGTCTAGCGGGGAAGAGACCCAGTACTTC
CAISESGTRSSGEETQYF
>TRBJ1-2|TRBV4-3|NA|few
TGCGCCAGCAGCCAGGTTTACGACACTCTCTATGGCTACACCTTC
CASSQVYDTLYGYTF
>TRBJ2-3|TRBV30|NA|NA
TGTGCCTGGAGTGGGGACAACACAGATACGCAGTATTTT
CAWSGDNTDTQYF
>TRBJ2-7|TRBV6-5|TRBD2|once
TGTGCCAGCAGTTACTCTGAGCGGGGGTCCTCCTACGAGCAGTACTTC
CASSYSERGSSYEQYF
>TRBJ2-4|TRBV2|TRBD2|NA
TGTGCCAGCAGTGAAGCGCTTGCTAGCGGGGCGATAGGGGAAAACATTCAGTACTTC
CASSEALASGAIGENIQYF
>TRBJ1-2|TRBV6-5|TRBD1|NA
TGTGCCAGCAGCCAGGGACAGGGCCACTATGGCTACACCTTC
CASSQGQGHYGYTF
>TRBJ2-7|TRBV6-5|NA|NA
TGTGCCAGCAGTTACGACCAGACAGTTTCCACCTACGAGCAGTACTTC
CASSYDQTVSTYEQYF
>TRBJ1-6|TRBV19|TRBD1|NA
TGTGCCAGTACCCAGGGACAGAGCCATAATTCACCCCTCCACTTT
CASTQGQSHNSPLHF
>TRBJ2-7|TRBV11-1|TRBD1|NA
TGTGCCAGCAGTTCCACAGGGGTCTACGAGCAGTACTTC
CASSSTGVYEQYF
>TRBJ1-2|TRBV7-8|TRBD1|NA
TGTGCCAGCAGCCCACGTCCCGGGACAGGGGGCGCGTCAGGTGGCTACACCTTC
CASSPRPGTGGASGGYTF
>TRBJ2-2|TRBV7-3|TRBD1|NA
TGTGCCAGCAGCTTGACAGGGGGCATCACCGGGGAGCTGTTTTTT
CASSLTGGITGELFF
>TRBJ2-3|TRBV9|TRBD1|NA
TGTGCCAGCAGCGTAGACAGGGGGGATACGCAGTATTTT
CASSVDRGDTQYF
>TRBJ2-2|TRBV6-5|NA|NA
TGTGCCTGCGGGCGGAGTGGGGGGTCCACCGGGGAGCTGTTTTTT
CACGRSGGSTGELFF
>TRBJ1-1|TRBV19|NA|NA
TGTGCCAGTAGTATAGATTGGGCCGACAGAACGGCCGAAGGTGAAGCTTTCTTT
CASSIDWADRTAEGEAFF
>TRBJ1-1|TRBV19|NA|NA
TGTGCCAGCGGCACGAGCGGGAGTGAGTTCACTGAAGCTTTCTTT
CASGTSGSEFTEAFF